This TCR beta chain is from a study of blood T cells in healthy people across ages. Primed by a sample-barcoded 5' primer and a J-beta primer mix, a second PCR proceeded for 7 to 11 cycles. Via MiXCR, TCRdb re-called the 5' RACE reads, giving one row per CDR3 protein. This table holds roughly 1.9 million distinct CDR3 sequences, 30% to 40% found once. This CDR3 has 16 residues. The germline V gene encodes CDR1 LGHNA and CDR2 YSLEER. J gave up 6 bases and V 1 base, and 7 bases lay outside the gene matches. Those donating, healthy Caucasian individuals from Russia, were aged roughly 6 to 95. A few counts support this clonotype.

The sequenced sample was blood. The chain recombines TRBV4-3 with TRBJ1-5, with 9 bases identical to TRBD1. This TCR came from a human donor in good health. The CDR3 region has the DNA TGCGCCAGCAGCCAAGGAGCGGGACAGGGTGCTCAGCCCCAGCATTTT. Amino acid sequence: CASSQGAGQGAQPQHF.